These 21 T cell receptor beta chains were all obtained from the same sample, sequenced in a study of CD8 T cells in ankylosing spondylitis. TCRdb independently ran MiXCR on the 5' RACE reads; one entry per CDR3 protein. The sample contains some 250,000 distinct CDR3 sequences, roughly a quarter of which appear only once. Sample: blood, either unsorted or a sorted T cell fraction (not recorded which). These TCRs come from a male donor with ankylosing spondylitis or in good health (not recorded which).

The chain uses TRBV20-1 and TRBJ2-3; D call uncertain. Trimming removed 1 base at V and 6 bases at J, with 11 bases between. The CDR3 is 13 residues long. Germline CDR1 and CDR2: DFQATT and SNEGSKA (reference sequence). The CDR3, as DNA: TGCAGTGCTAGAGCCGGGTCAACGGATACGCAGTATTTT. Translated, it gives CSARAGSTDTQYF.

The V call is TRBV6-1, the J call TRBJ2-5, with D uncertain. This CDR3 has 12 amino acids. Trimming took off 5 bases at V and 4 bases at J, with 8 bases between the two ends. Germline V CDR1 and CDR2: MNHNS, SASEGT. CDR3 residues: CASSISSETQYF. The CDR3 DNA is TGTGCCAGCAGTATTAGTTCAGAGACCCAGTACTTC.

This clonotype has only a few counts. V and J are TRBV20-1 and TRBJ2-7; the D is unclear. V was pared by 2 bases and J by 4 bases, with 9 bases between. Germline V gene data show CDR1 as DFQATT and CDR2 as SNEGSKA (reference sequence). The CDR3 is made up of 12 amino acids. This CDR3 reads CSARRASYEQYF. CDR3 DNA: TGCAGTGCTAGAAGGGCAAGTTACGAGCAGTACTTC.

The genes are TRBV20-1 and TRBJ2-1, with 8 positions matching TRBD2. CDR3 length: 17 residues. CDR1 and CDR2 (germline): DFQATT, SNEGSKA (reference sequence). V lost 3 bases to trimming and J lost 6 bases; unmatched junction nucleotides: 16. This CDR3 is CSARPRGAAGLVNEQFF. CDR3 nucleotide sequence: TGCAGTGCTAGGCCGCGGGGGGCGGCGGGTTTAGTCAATGAGCAGTTCTTC.

The sample holds a few counts of this clonotype. The chain joins TRBV24-1 to TRBJ2-6; maybe TRBD1 (7 bases). V lost 0 bases and J lost 0, with 14 bases in between. Germline assignment: CDR1 KGHDR and CDR2 SFDVKD. The length of the CDR3 is 19 residues. In DNA, the CDR3 is TGTGCCACCAGTGATTTGCAGGGGGGTCCCGACTCTGGGGCCAACGTCCTGACTTTC. Translated, it gives CATSDLQGGPDSGANVLTF.

The V call is TRBV10-3, the J call TRBJ2-1, with D possibly being TRBD1 (5 bases). V was cut by 3 bases and J by 7 bases, with 7 bases left in between. This CDR3 is built from 12 residues. The germline CDR1 and CDR2 sequences are ENHRY and SYGVKD. The DNA for the CDR3 is TGTGCCATCAGTGAAGGGGCAAATGAGCAGTTCTTC. Encoded protein: CAISEGANEQFF.

This chain connects TRBV7-8 to TRBJ2-7, with 11 bases that match TRBD1. With 4 bases clipped from V and 6 bases from J, the junction kept 2 bases outside the gene matches. Germline V gives CDR1 SGHVS, CDR2 FQNEAQ. The CDR3 is made up of 13 amino acids. In DNA, the CDR3 is TGTGCCAGCAGCTCGGGACAGGGGGTCGAGCAGTACTTC. It encodes CASSSGQGVEQYF.

This clonotype was detected a few times. The J gene is TRBJ1-5, the V gene TRBV20-1; D is unresolved. CDR3 size: 13 residues. The V gene lost 0 bases and the J gene lost 5 bases, with 8 bases spanning the gap. CDR1 and CDR2 from the germline V gene are DFQATT and SNEGSKA (reference sequence). In DNA form, the CDR3 reads TGCAGTGCTAGAGACTCTTCAGATCAGCCCCAGCATTTT. This translates into CSARDSSDQPQHF.

This clonotype was picked up a small number of times. V gene TRBV11-2 combines with J gene TRBJ2-7, with TRBD2 as a possible D gene (5 bases). The CDR3 totals 14 residues. The V end lost 5 bases, the J end lost 4 bases, and 15 bases lay between the germline ends. Per germline, CDR1 SGHAT and CDR2 FQNNGV. The DNA of the CDR3 is TGTGCCAGCAGCAGGGAGAAGACGCCATACGAGCAGTACTTC. This sequence encodes CASSREKTPYEQYF.

This clonotype showed up just a few times. The rearrangement uses TRBV19 and TRBJ2-5, with 7 bases fitting TRBD1. Germline trimming cut 7 bases from V and 4 bases from J; bases unmatched to any gene: 6. CDR3 length: 13 amino acids. The germline gives CDR1 LNHDA, CDR2 SQIVND (reference sequence). CDR3 sequence (DNA): TGTGCCAGTAAAAGGACAGGACGAGAGACCCAGTACTTC. This codes for CASKRTGRETQYF. Full variable domain (missing parts from reference TRBV19 and TRBJ2-5): DGGITQSPKYLFRKEGQNVTLSCEQNLNHDAMYWYRQDPGQGLRLIYYSQIVNDFQKGDIAEGYSVSREKKESFPLTVTSAQKNPTAFYLCASKRTGRETQYFGPGTRLLVL.

J is TRBJ1-2 and V is TRBV6-1; TRBD1 matches 8 bases. J lost 8 bases, V lost 8 bases, and 13 bases had no gene match. This CDR3 spans 14 amino acids. From germline, CDR1 is MNHNS and CDR2 SASEGT. This chain's CDR3 is CASGGQEETWGYTF. The CDR3 nucleotides read TGTGCCAGCGGGGGACAGGAAGAAACGTGGGGCTACACCTTC.

V usage is TRBV20-1 and J usage is TRBJ2-5, with D perhaps matching TRBD2 (6 bases). Germline V gene data show CDR1 as DFQATT and CDR2 as SNEGSKA (reference sequence). The CDR3 is 15 amino acids. The V end lost 6 bases, the J end lost 6 bases, and 23 bases lay between the germline ends. DNA of the CDR3: TGCAGTGCGGTCGTGGGGGGACGGAGAACGAAGACCCAGTACTTC. Translating it yields CSAVVGGRRTKTQYF.

The chain couples TRBV5-5 to TRBJ2-2, with 7 nucleotides matching TRBD1. Germline V gives CDR1 SGHKS, CDR2 YYEKEE (reference sequence). The length of the CDR3 is 17 residues. With 3 bases clipped from V and 5 bases from J, the junction kept 13 bases outside the gene matches. CDR3 bases: TGTGCCAGCAGCTCTATAAGGGACACGGGACAGACCGGGGAGCTGTTTTTT. Translation gives CASSSIRDTGQTGELFF.

This clonotype was seen a few times. V and J are TRBV6-5 and TRBJ2-1; 10 nucleotides agree with TRBD1. This CDR3 region has 15 residues. Germline lookup yields CDR1 MNHEY and CDR2 SVGAGI. Trimming at V came to 3 bases and at J to 2 bases, leaving 1 base not matched to a gene. As DNA, the CDR3 is TGTGCCAGCAGTTATGGACAGGGGGCCTACAATGAGCAGTTCTTC. Protein sequence: CASSYGQGAYNEQFF.

This clonotype was seen only a few times. The rearrangement uses TRBV20-1 and TRBJ2-7; D call uncertain. The CDR3 sequence is 12 residues long. V lost 2 bases to trimming and J lost 2 bases, with 7 bases between them. Germline-derived CDR1 and CDR2 are DFQATT and SNEGSKA (reference sequence). Here the CDR3 reads CSARPHTYEQYF. Written as DNA, the CDR3 is TGCAGTGCTAGACCCCATACCTACGAGCAGTACTTC.

This clonotype was counted many times. CDR3 amino acids: CSAPRGSQETQYF. The CDR3 DNA reads TGCAGTGCTCCCCGGGGCTCTCAAGAGACCCAGTACTTC. The rearrangement uses TRBV20-1 and TRBJ2-5; D may correspond to TRBD1 or TRBD2 (5 bases each). Germline V gene data show CDR1 as DFQATT and CDR2 as SNEGSKA (reference sequence). This CDR3 contains 13 residues. V gave up 5 bases and J gave up 2 bases, with 12 bases separating them.

This clonotype was observed many times. The chain has TRBV6-5 and TRBJ1-1; no firm D call. The CDR3 extends over 16 amino acids. The V gene lost 2 bases and the J gene lost 0 bases, with 13 bases spanning the gap. Germline assignment: CDR1 MNHEY and CDR2 SVGAGI. CDR3: CASSYRPRVMNTEAFF. The CDR3, as DNA: TGTGCCAGCAGTTACCGCCCTCGGGTCATGAACACTGAAGCTTTCTTT.

This clonotype was recorded many times. This chain connects TRBV29-1 to TRBJ2-3; 8 bases fit TRBD1. The germline V gene has CDR1 SQVTM and CDR2 ANQGSEA. With V trimmed by 8 bases and J by 3 bases, 10 bases remained unmatched. This CDR3 region has 14 residues. The CDR3 is CSSQRGQGTDTQYF. The CDR3 DNA follows: TGCAGCTCACAGAGAGGACAGGGAACAGATACGCAGTATTTT.

This chain connects TRBV20-1 to TRBJ2-3, with TRBD1 as a possible D gene (6 bases). The CDR3 sequence is 16 residues long. Trimming took off 3 bases at V and 1 base at J, with 17 bases between the two ends. Germline loops: CDR1 DFQATT, CDR2 SNEGSKA (reference sequence). CDR3 nucleotide sequence: TGCAGTGCTAGCTGGGGGCCGCCTTTACGCACAGATACGCAGTATTTT. Its translation is CSASWGPPLRTDTQYF.

CDR3 bases: TGCAGTGCTAGACCGGGGGGGGAACTCTCCTACGAGCAGTACTTC. It specifies CSARPGGELSYEQYF. The gene calls are TRBV20-1 and TRBJ2-7, with TRBD2 identical over 8 bases. From germline, CDR1 is DFQATT and CDR2 SNEGSKA (reference sequence). This CDR3 region has 15 residues. V dropped 2 bases and J dropped 0; count of bases not matched to a gene: 6.

The chain recombines TRBV20-1 with TRBJ2-1; perhaps TRBD1 as D (6 bases). The germline CDR1 and CDR2 sequences are DFQATT and SNEGSKA (reference sequence). The CDR3 totals 15 residues. The V end was cut by 0 bases, the J end by 2 bases, with 11 bases between. The CDR3 DNA follows: TGCAGTGCTAGAGATCAAGGGGGTCCCTACAATGAGCAGTTCTTC. Translated, it gives CSARDQGGPYNEQFF.